The clone carrying this T cell receptor (beta chain) was seen a few times. Antigen unknown. Trimming removed 3 bases from V and 8 bases from J, with 15 bases in between. The CDR3 is 14 residues long. Germline V gene lookup returns CDR1 SGHNT and CDR2 YYREEE (reference sequence). This entry comes from a study of post-analysis software for immune sequencing data. For the study at large: Included courses were relapsing-remitting and secondary progressive multiple sclerosis; progressive-relapsing multiple sclerosis was also included. Whole-study findings and limits: Samples from one preparation batch, clustered by F measure, grouped strongly together. Normalized Chao1 diversity in multiple sclerosis patients fell significantly below that of controls. Relative to controls, patients had five TRBV segments at higher frequency, with TRBV5-6, TRBV5-1 and TRBV20-1 among these.

Unique molecular identifiers featured in each of the TCR beta cDNA libraries. TCRdb ran MiXCR on the PCR reads and lists one entry per CDR3 protein. The sample records about 770,000 distinct CDR3 sequences, 46% being singletons. Sequencing used blood. This sequence joins TRBV5-4 and TRBJ2-1; TRBD2 is a possible D gene (5 bases). The receptor's source is a girl aged 10-17 years with multiple sclerosis. The CDR3, as DNA: TGTGCCAGCAGCTGGTTCGGGATGTACGATGAGCAGTTCTTC. It yields the protein CASSWFGMYDEQFF.